This entry concerns a single T cell receptor (beta chain). Assay used: immunoSEQ multiplex PCR; TCRdb lists only in-frame clones, some missing. The sample has about 240,000 clones; about 89% are singletons. V shed 6 bases and J shed 0 bases, with 11 bases lying between them. CDR1 is LNHNV and CDR2 is YYDKDF in the germline V gene (reference sequence). The CDR3 runs to 14 residues. This sample is part of a study of blood T cell repertoires in COVID-19. The clonotype comes from a man aged 40-55 years who had recovered from COVID-19. Sequenced sample: PBMCs or T cells enriched from blood (not recorded which). The chain has TRBV15 and TRBJ1-1, with D perhaps TRBD1 (6 bases). The CDR3 spells CATRDSPMNTEAFF. The CDR3 DNA reads as TGTGCCACCAGGGACAGTCCCATGAACACTGAAGCTTTCTTT.